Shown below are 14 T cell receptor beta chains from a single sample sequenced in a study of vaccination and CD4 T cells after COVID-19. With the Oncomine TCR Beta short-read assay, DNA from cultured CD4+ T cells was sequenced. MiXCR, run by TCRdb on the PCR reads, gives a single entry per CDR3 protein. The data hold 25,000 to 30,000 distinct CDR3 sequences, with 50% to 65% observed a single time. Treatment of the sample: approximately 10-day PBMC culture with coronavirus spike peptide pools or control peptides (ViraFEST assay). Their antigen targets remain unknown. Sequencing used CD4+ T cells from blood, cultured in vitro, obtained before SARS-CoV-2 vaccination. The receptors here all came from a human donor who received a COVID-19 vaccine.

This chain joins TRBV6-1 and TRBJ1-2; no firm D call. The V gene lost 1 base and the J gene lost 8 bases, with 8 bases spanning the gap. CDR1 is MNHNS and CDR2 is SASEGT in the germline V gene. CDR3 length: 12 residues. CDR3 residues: CASSEVATGYTF. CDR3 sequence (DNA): TGTGCCAGCAGTGAAGTGGCGACAGGCTACACCTTC.

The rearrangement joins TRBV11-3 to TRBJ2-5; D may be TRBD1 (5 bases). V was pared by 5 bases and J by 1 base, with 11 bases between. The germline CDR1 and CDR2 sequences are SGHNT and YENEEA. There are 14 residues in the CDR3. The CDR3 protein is CASSRRQIQETQYF. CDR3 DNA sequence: TGTGCCAGCAGCCGTCGACAGATCCAAGAGACCCAGTACTTC. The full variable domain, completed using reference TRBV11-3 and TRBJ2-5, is EAGVVQSPRYKIIEKKQPVAFWCNPISGHNTLYWYLQNLGQGPELLIRYENEEAVDDSQLPKDRFSAERLKGVDSTLKIQPAELGDSAVYLCASSRRQIQETQYFGPGTRLLVL.

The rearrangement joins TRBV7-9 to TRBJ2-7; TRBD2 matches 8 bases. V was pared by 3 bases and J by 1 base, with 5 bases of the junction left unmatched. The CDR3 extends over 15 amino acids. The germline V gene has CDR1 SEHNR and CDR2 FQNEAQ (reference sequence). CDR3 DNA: TGTGCCAGCAGCTTTGGGACTAGTGGTTCCTACGAGCAGTACTTC. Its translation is CASSFGTSGSYEQYF.

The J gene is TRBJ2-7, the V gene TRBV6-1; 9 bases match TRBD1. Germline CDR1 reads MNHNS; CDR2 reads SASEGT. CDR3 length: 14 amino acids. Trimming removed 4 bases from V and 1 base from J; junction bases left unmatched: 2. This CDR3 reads CASSAGQGSYEQYF. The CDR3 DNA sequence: TGTGCCAGCAGTGCGGGACAGGGATCCTACGAGCAGTACTTC.

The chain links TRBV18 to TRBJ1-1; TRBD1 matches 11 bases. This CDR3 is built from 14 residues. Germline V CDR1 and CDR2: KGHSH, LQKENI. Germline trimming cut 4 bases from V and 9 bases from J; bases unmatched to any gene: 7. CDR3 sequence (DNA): TGTGCCAGCTCACTCGACCTGGACAGGGGGCAAGCTTTCTTT. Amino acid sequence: CASSLDLDRGQAFF.

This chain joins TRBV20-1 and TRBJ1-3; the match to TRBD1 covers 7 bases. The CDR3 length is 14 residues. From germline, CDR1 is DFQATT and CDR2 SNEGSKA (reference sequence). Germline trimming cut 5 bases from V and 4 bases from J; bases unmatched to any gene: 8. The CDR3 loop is CSASPGQYGNTIYF. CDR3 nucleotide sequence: TGCAGTGCTTCTCCGGGACAGTACGGAAACACCATATATTTT.

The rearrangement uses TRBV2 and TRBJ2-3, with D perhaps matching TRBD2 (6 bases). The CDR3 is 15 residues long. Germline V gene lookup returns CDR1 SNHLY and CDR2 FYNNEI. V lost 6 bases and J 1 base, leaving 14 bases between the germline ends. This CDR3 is CASRPVGEGTDTQYF. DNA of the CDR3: TGTGCCAGCAGACCCGTCGGGGAGGGCACAGATACGCAGTATTTT.

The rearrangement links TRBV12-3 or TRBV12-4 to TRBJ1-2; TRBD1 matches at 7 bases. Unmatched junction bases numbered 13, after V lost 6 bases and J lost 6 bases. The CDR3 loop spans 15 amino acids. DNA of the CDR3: TGTGCCAGCAGGCGAAGACAGGGAGGGCCTAATGGCTACACCTTC. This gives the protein CASRRRQGGPNGYTF.

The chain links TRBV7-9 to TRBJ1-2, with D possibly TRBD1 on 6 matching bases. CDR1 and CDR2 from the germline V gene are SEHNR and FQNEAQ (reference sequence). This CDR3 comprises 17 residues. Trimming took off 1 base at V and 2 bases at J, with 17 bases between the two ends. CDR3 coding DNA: TGTGCCAGCAGCTTAGTGGGGGGGGGGCCGAGGAACTATGGCTACACCTTC. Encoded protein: CASSLVGGGPRNYGYTF.

The CDR3 reads CASSLSGRETQYF. The CDR3 DNA sequence: TGTGCCAGCAGTTTATCGGGGCGGGAGACCCAGTACTTC. The chain recombines TRBV27 with TRBJ2-5, with D tentatively TRBD1 (5 bases). Trimming shortened V by 0 bases and J by 5 bases, and 7 bases separated the two germline ends. There are 13 residues in the CDR3. CDR1 is MNHEY and CDR2 is SMNVEV in the germline V gene (reference sequence).

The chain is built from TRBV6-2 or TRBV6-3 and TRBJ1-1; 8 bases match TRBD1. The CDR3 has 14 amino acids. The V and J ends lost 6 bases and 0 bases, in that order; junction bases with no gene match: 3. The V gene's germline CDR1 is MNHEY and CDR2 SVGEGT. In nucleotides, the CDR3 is TGTGCCAGCAGGTCCAGGGGGCTGAACACTGAAGCTTTCTTT. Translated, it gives CASRSRGLNTEAFF.

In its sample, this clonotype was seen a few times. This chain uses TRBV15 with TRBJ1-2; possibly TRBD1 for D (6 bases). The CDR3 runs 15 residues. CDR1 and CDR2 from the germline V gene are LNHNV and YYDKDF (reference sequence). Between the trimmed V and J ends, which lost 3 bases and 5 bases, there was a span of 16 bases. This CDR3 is CATSREGGARYGYTF. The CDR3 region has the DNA TGTGCCACCAGCAGGGAAGGGGGGGCGCGGTATGGCTACACCTTC.

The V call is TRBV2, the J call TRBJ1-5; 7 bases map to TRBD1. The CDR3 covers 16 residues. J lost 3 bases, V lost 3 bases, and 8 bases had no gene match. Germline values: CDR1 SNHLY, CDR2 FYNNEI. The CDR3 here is CASSDRTGRDNQPQHF. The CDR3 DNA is TGTGCCAGCAGTGATCGGACAGGTAGGGACAATCAGCCCCAGCATTTT.

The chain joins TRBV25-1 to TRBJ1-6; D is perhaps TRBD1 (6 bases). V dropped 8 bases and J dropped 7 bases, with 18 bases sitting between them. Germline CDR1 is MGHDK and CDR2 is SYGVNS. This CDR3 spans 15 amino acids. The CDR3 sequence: CASRGQGGGNSPLHF. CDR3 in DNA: TGTGCCAGCCGGGGGCAAGGGGGGGGGAATTCACCCCTCCACTTT.